This T cell receptor (beta chain) is from a study of beta chain features in type 1 diabetes. Study outcomes and limitations: TCRB CDR3s were moderately but significantly shorter in Type 1 diabetes patients in all four CD4+ subsets.

This clone has at least ten counts. Its antigen is unknown. Per germline, CDR1 MNHEY and CDR2 SMNVEV (reference sequence). This CDR3 is 18 amino acids long. Trimming removed 1 base from V and 7 bases from J; junction bases left unmatched: 14. All of the isolated RNA was reverse transcribed, so expressed TCRB transcripts were sequenced. The assay was immunoSEQ multiplex PCR, and TCRdb's table has in-frame clones only and misses some. The sample includes 310,000 or so clones, roughly 8% of them seen just once. The rearrangement links TRBV27 to TRBJ2-4, with TRBD1 identical over 9 bases. Sequencing was done on a sample of central memory CD4+ T cells from blood. The clonotype was recovered from a woman younger than 35 in good health. CDR3 DNA sequence: TGTGCCAGCAGTTTATTCTCGGGGGGACAGGGAGTTGGGAACATTCAGTACTTC. Protein product: CASSLFSGGQGVGNIQYF.